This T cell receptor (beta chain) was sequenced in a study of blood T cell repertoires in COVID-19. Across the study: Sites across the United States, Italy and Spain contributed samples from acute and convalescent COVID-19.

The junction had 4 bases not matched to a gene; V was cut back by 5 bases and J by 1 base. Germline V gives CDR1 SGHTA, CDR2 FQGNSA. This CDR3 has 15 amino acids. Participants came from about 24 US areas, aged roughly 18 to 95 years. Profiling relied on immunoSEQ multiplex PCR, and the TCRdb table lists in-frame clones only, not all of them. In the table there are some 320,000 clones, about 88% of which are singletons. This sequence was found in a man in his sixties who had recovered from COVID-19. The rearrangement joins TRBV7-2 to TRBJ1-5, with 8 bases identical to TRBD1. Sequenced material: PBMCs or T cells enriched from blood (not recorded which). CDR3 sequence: CASSLTGVSNQPQHF. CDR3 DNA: TGTGCCAGCAGCCTGACAGGGGTGAGCAATCAGCCCCAGCATTTT.